The present T cell receptor (beta chain) was sequenced within a study of T cell changes during pregnancy in multiple sclerosis. Assay: immunoSEQ multiplex PCR; the TCRdb copy retains only in-frame clones and omits some. The data contain over 65,000 clones, approximately 89% of them singletons. The CDR3 covers 14 residues. Trimming stripped 4 bases from V and 1 base from J, with 8 bases between. Looked up from germline, CDR1 is SGHRS and CDR2 is YFSETQ. This clonotype was sampled from a female donor with multiple sclerosis, enrolled in a pregnancy study. The sample consisted of peripheral blood, taken in the first trimester of pregnancy. The chain links TRBV5-1 to TRBJ2-2; tentative D call: TRBD1 (6 bases). The DNA for the CDR3 is TGCGCCAGCAGCCGGGGACAGAACACCGGGGAGCTGTTTTTT. This encodes CASSRGQNTGELFF.